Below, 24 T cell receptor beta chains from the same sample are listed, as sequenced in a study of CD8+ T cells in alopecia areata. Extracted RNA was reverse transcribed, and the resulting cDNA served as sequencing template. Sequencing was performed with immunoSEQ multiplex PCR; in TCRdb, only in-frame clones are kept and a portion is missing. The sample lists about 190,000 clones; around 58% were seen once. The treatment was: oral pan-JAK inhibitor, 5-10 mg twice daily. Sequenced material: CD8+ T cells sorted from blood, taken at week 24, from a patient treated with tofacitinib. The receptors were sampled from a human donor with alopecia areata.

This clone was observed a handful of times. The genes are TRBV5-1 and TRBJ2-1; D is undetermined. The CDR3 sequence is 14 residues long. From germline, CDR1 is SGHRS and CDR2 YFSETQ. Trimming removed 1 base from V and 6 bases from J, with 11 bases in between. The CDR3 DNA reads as TGCGCCAGCAGCTTGTCCTCCCAGTTCAATGAGCAGTTCTTC. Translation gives CASSLSSQFNEQFF.

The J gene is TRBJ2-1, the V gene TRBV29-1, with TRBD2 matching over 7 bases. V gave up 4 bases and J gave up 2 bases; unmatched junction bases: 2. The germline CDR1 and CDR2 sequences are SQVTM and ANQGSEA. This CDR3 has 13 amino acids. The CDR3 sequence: CSVVGTTYNEQFF. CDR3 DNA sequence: TGCAGCGTTGTAGGGACTACCTACAATGAGCAGTTCTTC.

This CDR3 is CSVEGSPTSGGPYNEQFF. CDR3 sequence (DNA): TGCAGCGTTGAAGGCTCCCCGACTAGCGGGGGGCCTTACAATGAGCAGTTCTTC. The chain carries TRBV29-1 and TRBJ2-1, with 13 bases matching TRBD2. V lost 1 base and J lost 4; bases outside the gene matches: 10. The CDR3 loop spans 18 amino acids. CDR1 and CDR2 (germline): SQVTM, ANQGSEA.

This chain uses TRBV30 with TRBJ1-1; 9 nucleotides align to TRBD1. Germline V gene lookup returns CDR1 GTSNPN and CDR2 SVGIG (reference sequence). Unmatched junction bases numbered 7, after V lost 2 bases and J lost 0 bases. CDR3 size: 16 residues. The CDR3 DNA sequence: TGTGCCTGGAGTAAACAGGGGGCCCCTATGAACACTGAAGCTTTCTTT. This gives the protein CAWSKQGAPMNTEAFF.

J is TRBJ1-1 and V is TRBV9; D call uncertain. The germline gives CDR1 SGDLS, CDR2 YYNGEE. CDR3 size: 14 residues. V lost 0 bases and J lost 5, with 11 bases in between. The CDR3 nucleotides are TGTGCCAGCAGCGTAGAATCGGGGTTAACTGAAGCTTTCTTT. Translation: CASSVESGLTEAFF.

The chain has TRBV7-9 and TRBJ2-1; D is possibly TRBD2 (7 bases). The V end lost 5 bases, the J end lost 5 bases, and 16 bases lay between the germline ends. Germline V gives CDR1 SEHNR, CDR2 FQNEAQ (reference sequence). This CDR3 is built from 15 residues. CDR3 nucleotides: TGTGCCAGCAGCCAAGCGGGACACGCGAACAATGAGCAGTTCTTC. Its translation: CASSQAGHANNEQFF.

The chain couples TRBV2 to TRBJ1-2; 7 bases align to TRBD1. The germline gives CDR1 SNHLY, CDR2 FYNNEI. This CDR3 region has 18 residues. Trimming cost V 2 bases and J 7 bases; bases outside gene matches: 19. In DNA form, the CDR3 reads TGTGCCAGCAGTGAAAGAGGGGGGACAGAAATGGAGTCCACTGGCTACACCTTC. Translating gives CASSERGGTEMESTGYTF.

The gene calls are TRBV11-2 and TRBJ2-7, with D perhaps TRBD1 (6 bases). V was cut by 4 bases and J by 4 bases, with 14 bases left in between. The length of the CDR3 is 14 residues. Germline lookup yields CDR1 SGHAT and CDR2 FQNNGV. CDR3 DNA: TGTGCCAGCAGCTCGACAGGACCACTTTACGAGCAGTACTTC. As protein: CASSSTGPLYEQYF. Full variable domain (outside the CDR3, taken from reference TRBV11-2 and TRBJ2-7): EAGVAQSPRYKIIEKRQSVAFWCNPISGHATLYWYQQILGQGPKLLIQFQNNGVVDDSQLPKDRFSAERLKGVDSTLKIQPAKLEDSAVYLCASSSTGPLYEQYFGPGTRLTVT.

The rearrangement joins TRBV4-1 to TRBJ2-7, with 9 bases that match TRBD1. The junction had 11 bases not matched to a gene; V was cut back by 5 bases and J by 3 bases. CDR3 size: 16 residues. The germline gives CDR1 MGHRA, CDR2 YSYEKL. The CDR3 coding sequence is TGCGCCAGCAGCTTCGGGGGACAGGGCTGTTGCTACGAGCAGTACTTC. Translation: CASSFGGQGCCYEQYF.

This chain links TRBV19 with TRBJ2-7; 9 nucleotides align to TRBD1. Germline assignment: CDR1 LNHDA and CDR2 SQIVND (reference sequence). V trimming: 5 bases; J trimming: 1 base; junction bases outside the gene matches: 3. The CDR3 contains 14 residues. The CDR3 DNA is TGTGCCAGTAGTTCCGGACAGGGGTCCTACGAGCAGTACTTC. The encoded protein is CASSSGQGSYEQYF.

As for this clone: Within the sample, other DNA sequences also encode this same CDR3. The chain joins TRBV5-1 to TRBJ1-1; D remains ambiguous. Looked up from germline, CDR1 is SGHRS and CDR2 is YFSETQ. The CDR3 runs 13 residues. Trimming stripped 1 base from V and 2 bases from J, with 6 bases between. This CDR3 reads CASSLSVNTEAFF. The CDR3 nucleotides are TGCGCCAGCAGCTTGTCGGTTAACACTGAAGCTTTCTTT.

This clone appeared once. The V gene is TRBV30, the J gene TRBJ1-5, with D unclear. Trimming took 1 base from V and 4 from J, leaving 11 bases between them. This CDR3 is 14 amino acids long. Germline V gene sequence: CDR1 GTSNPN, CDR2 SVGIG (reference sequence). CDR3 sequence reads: CAWSGGSFNQPQHF. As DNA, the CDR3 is TGTGCCTGGAGTGGAGGTTCCTTTAATCAGCCCCAGCATTTT. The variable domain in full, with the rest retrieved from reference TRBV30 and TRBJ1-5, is SQTIHQWPATLVQPVGSPLSLECTVEGTSNPNLYWYRQAAGRGLQLLFYSVGIGQISSEVPQNLSASRPQDRQFILSSKKLLLSDSGFYLCAWSGGSFNQPQHFGDGTRLSIL.

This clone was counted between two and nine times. CDR3 DNA: TGTGCCAGCAGCTTGGGAGGGGGAAGGAGTATCAACTATGGCTACACCTTC. It specifies CASSLGGGRSINYGYTF. The chain employs TRBV7-9 and TRBJ1-2; perhaps TRBD1 as D (6 bases). Germline V CDR1 and CDR2: SEHNR, FQNEAQ (reference sequence). The CDR3 sequence is 17 residues long. The V and J ends lost 3 bases and 2 bases respectively, with 19 bases between them.

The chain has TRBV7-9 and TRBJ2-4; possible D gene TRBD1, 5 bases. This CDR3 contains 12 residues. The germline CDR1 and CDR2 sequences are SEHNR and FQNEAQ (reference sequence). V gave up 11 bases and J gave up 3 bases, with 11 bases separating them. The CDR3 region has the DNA TGTGCCGTACCAGACAGCAAAAACATTCAGTACTTC. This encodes CAVPDSKNIQYF. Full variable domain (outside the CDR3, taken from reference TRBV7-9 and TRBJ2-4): DTGVSQNPRHKITKRGQNVTFRCDPISEHNRLYWYRQTLGQGPEFLTYFQNEAQLEKSRLLSDRFSAERPKGSFSTLEIQRTEQGDSAMYLCAVPDSKNIQYFGAGTRLSVL.

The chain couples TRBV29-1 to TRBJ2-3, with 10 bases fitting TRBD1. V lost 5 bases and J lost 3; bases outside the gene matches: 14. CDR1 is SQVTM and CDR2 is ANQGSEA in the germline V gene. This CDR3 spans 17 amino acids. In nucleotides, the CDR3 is TGCAGCGTTCTCCGATTCCGGGACAGGGGTCAAACAGATACGCAGTATTTT. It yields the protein CSVLRFRDRGQTDTQYF.

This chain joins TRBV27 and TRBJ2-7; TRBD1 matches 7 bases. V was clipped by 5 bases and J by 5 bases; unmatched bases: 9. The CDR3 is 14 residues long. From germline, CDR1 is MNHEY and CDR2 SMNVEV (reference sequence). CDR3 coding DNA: TGTGCCAGCAGTACAACGACAGGGACGAACGAGCAGTACTTC. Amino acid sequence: CASSTTTGTNEQYF.

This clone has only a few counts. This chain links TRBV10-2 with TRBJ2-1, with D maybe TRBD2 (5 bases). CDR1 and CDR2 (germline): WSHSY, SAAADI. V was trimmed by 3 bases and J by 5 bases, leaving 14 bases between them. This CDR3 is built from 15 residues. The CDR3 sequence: CASSDGLRSHNEQFF. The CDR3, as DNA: TGCGCCAGCAGTGACGGACTCAGGTCTCACAATGAGCAGTTCTTC.

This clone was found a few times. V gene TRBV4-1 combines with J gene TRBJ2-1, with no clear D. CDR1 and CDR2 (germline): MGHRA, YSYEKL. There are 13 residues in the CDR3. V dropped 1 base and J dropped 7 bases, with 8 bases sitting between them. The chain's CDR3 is CASSQVVGNEQFF. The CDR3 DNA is TGCGCCAGCAGCCAAGTGGTGGGGAATGAGCAGTTCTTC.

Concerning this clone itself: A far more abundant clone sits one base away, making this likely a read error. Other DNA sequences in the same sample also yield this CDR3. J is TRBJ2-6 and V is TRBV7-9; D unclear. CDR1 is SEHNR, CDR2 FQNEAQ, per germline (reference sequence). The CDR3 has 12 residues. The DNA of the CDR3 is TGTGCCAGTAGCTCTGGGGCCAACGTCCTGACTTTC. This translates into CASSSGANVLTF. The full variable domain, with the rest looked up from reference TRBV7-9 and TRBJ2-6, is DTGVSQNPRHKITKRGQNVTFRCDPISEHNRLYWYRQTLGQGPEFLTYFQNEAQLEKSRLLSDRFSAERPKGSFSTLEIQRTEQGDSAMYLCASSSGANVLTFGAGSRLTVL.

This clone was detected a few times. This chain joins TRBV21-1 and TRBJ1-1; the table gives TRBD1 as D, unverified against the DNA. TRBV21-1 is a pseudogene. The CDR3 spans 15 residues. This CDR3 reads CASSKDGGPGTEAFF. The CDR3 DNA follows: TGTGCCAGCAGCAAGGATGGGGGCCCAGGCACTGAAGCTTTCTTT.

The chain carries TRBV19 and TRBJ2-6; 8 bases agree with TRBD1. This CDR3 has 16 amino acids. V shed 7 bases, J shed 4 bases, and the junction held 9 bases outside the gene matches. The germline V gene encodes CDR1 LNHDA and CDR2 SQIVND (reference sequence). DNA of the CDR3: TGTGCCAGTATTGGACAGGGAGGATCCGGGGCCAACGTCCTGACTTTC. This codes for CASIGQGGSGANVLTF.

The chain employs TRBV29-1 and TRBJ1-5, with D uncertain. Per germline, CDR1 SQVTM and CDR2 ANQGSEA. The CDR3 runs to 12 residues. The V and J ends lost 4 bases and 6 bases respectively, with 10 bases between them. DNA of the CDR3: TGCAGCGTTGCGGACGGTGGTCAGCCCCAGCATTTT. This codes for CSVADGGQPQHF.

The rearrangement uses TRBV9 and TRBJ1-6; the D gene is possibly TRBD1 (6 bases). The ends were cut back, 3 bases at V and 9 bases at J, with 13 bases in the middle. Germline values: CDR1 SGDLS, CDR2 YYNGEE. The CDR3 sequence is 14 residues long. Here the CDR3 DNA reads TGTGCCAGCAGCGCGAGACACAGGGTTTCACCCCTCCACTTT. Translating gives CASSARHRVSPLHF. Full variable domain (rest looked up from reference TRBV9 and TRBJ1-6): DSGVTQTPKHLITATGQRVTLRCSPRSGDLSVYWYQQSLDQGLQFLIQYYNGEERAKGNILERFSAQQFPDLHSELNLSSLELGDSALYFCASSARHRVSPLHFGNGTRLTVT.

The CDR3 loop reads CASSYRGFTEAFF. In DNA, the CDR3 is TGTGCCAGCTCATACAGGGGATTTACTGAAGCTTTCTTT. V is TRBV18 and J is TRBJ1-1, with 7 bases matching TRBD1. CDR3 size: 13 residues. CDR1 and CDR2 (germline): KGHSH, LQKENI. V lost 5 bases and J lost 5; bases outside the gene matches: 5.